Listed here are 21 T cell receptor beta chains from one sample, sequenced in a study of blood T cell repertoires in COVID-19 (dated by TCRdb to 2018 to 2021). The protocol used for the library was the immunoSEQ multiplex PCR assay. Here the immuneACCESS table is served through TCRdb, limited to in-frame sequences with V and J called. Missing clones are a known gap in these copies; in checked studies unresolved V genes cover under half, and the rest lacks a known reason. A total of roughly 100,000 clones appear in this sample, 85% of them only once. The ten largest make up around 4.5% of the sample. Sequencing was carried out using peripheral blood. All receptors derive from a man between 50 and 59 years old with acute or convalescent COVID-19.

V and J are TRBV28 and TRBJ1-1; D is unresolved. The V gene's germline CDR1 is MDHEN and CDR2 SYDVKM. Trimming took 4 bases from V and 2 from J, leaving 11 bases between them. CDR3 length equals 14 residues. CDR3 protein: CASSSPLINTEAFF. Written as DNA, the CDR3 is TGTGCCAGCAGTTCCCCCCTTATAAACACTGAAGCTTTCTTT.

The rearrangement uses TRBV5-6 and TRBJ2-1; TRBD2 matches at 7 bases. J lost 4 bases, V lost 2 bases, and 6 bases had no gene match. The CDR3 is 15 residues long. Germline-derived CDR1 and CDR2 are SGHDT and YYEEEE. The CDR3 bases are TGTGCCAGCAGCTTCGGACTAGGGCCTTACAATGAGCAGTTCTTC. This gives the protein CASSFGLGPYNEQFF.

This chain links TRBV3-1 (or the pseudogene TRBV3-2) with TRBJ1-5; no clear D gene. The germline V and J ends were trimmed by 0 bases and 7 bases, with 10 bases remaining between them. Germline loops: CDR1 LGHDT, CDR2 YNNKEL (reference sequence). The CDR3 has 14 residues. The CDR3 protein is CASSQENGWQPQHF. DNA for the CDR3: TGTGCCAGCAGCCAAGAAAACGGTTGGCAGCCCCAGCATTTT.

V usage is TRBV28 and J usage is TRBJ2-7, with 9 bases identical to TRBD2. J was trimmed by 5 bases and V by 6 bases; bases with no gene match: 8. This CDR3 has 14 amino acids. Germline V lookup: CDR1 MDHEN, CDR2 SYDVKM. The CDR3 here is CASSGREGRNEQYF. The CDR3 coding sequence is TGTGCCAGCAGCGGGCGGGAGGGCCGAAACGAGCAGTACTTC.

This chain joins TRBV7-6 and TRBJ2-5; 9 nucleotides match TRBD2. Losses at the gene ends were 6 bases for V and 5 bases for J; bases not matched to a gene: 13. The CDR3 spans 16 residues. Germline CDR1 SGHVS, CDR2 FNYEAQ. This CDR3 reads CASSKLGAGGPETQYF. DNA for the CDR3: TGTGCCAGCAGTAAACTCGGAGCGGGGGGCCCCGAGACCCAGTACTTC.

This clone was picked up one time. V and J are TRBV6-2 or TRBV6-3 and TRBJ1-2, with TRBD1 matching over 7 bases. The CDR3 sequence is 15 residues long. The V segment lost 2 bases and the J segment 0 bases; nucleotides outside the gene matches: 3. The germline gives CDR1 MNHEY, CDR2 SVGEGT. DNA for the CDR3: TGTGCCAGCAGTTACGACAGGGCTGCTAACTATGGCTACACCTTC. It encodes CASSYDRAANYGYTF.

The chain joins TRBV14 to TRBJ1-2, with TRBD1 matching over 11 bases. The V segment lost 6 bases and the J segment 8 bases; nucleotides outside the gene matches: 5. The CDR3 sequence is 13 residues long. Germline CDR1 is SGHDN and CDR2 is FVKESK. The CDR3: CASRRTGGQGYTF. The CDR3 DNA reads TGTGCCAGCAGGCGGACAGGGGGCCAGGGCTACACCTTC.

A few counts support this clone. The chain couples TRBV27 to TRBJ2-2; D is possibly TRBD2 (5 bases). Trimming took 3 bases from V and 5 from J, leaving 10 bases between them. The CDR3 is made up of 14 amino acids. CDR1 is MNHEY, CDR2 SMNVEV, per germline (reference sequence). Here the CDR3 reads CASSFGVPTGELFF. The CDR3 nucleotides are TGTGCCAGCAGTTTCGGGGTGCCAACCGGGGAGCTGTTTTTT.

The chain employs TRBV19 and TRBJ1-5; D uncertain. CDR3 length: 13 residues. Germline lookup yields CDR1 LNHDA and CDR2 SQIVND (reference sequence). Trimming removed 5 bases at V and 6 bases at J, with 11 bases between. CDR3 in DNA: TGTGCCAGTAGTGCTGGGCTTCGTCAGCCCCAGCATTTT. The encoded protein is CASSAGLRQPQHF.

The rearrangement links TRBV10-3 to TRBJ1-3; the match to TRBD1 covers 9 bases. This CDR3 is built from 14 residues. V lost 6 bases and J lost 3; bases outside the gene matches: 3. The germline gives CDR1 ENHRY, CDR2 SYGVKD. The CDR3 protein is CAIRQGANGNTIYF. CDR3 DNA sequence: TGTGCCATCAGACAGGGGGCGAATGGAAACACCATATATTTT.

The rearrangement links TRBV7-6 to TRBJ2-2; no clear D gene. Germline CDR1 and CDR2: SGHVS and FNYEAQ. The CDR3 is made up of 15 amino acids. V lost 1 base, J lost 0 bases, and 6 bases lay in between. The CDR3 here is CASSLVQTNTGELFF. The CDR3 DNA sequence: TGTGCCAGCAGCTTAGTTCAGACGAACACCGGGGAGCTGTTTTTT.

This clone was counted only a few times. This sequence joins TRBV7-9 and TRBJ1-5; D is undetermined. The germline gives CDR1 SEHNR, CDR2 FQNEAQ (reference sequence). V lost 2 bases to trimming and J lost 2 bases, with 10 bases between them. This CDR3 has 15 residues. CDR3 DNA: TGTGCCAGCAGCTTATCCTATGGAGGCAATCAGCCCCAGCATTTT. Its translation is CASSLSYGGNQPQHF.

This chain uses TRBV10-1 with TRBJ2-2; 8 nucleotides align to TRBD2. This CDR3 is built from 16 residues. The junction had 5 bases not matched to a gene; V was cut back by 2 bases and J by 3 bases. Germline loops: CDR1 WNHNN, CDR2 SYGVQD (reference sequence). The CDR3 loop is CASSEGVAGYTGELFF. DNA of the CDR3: TGCGCCAGCAGTGAGGGGGTAGCGGGGTACACCGGGGAGCTGTTTTTT.

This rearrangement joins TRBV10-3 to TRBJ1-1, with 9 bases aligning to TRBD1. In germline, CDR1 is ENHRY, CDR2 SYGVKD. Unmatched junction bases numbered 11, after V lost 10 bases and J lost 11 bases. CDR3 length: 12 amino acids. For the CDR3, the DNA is TGTGCCACCTCCGGGACAGGGTTCTGGGCTTTCTTT. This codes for CATSGTGFWAFF.

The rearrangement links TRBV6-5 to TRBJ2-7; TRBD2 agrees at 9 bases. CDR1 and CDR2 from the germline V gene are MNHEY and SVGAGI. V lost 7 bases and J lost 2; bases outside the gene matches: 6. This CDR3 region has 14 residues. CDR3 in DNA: TGTGCCAGCATGCGGGGCGGGGGGGCCTACGAGCAGTACTTC. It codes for CASMRGGGAYEQYF.

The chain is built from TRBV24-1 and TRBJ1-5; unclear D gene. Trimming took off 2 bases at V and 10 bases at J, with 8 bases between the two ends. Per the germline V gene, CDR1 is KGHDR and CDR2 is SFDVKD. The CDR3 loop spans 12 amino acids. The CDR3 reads CATSDSIGPQHF. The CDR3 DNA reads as TGTGCCACCAGTGATTCCATTGGCCCCCAGCATTTT.

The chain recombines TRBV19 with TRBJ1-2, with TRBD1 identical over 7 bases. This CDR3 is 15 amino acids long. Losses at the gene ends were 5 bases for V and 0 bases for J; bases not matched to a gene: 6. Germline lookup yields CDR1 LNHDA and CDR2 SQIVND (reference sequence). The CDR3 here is CASSSPGTANYGYTF. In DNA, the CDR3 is TGTGCCAGTAGTTCTCCCGGGACAGCTAACTATGGCTACACCTTC. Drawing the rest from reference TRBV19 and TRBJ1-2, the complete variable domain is DGGITQSPKYLFRKEGQNVTLSCEQNLNHDAMYWYRQDPGQGLRLIYYSQIVNDFQKGDIAEGYSVSREKKESFPLTVTSAQKNPTAFYLCASSSPGTANYGYTFGSGTRLTVV.

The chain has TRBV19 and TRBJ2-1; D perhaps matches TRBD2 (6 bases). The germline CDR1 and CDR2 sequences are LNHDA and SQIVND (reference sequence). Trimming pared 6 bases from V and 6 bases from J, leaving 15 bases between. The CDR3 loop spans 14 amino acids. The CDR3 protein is CASSRGGIANEQFF. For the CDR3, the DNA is TGTGCCAGTAGCCGGGGCGGGATAGCCAATGAGCAGTTCTTC.

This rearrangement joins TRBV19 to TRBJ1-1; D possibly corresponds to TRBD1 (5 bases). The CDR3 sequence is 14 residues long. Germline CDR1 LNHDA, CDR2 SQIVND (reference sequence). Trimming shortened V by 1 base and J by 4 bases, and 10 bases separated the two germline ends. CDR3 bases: TGTGCCAGTAGTATAGGGGTAAGGGGCACTGAAGCTTTCTTT. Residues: CASSIGVRGTEAFF.

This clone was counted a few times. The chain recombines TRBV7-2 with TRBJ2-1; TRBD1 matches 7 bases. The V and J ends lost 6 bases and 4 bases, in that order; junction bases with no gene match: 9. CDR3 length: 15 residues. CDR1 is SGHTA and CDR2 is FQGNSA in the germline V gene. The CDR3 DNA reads TGTGCCAGCAGGGCAACGGGACAGAGGTACAATGAGCAGTTCTTC. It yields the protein CASRATGQRYNEQFF.

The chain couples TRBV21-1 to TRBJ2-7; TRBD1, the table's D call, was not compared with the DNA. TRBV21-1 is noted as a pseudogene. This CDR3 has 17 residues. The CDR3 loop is CASSKIVWQGTSYEQYF. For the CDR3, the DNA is TGTGCCAGCAGCAAAATTGTATGGCAGGGGACCTCCTACGAGCAGTACTTC.